This T cell receptor (beta chain) was recorded in a study of shared clonotypes between healthy human individuals. Whole-study findings and limits: Sampling included only blood; tissue repertoires likely differ.

A remark on this clone: Its antigen remains unknown.

V was shortened by 0 bases and J by 6 bases, with 24 bases between the two germline ends. Germline V gene sequence: CDR1 LNHNV, CDR2 YYDKDF (reference sequence). The CDR3 is 19 amino acids. Libraries were prepared by immunoSEQ multiplex PCR; TCRdb keeps only in-frame clonotypes and omits some of them. The table includes about a million clones, approximately 77% detected once. This receptor was identified in a young man in good health. Some clones in this sample may be carry-over from other donors' samples. The material sequenced was memory CD4+ T cells from PBMCs. Specified subset: CD45RA-negative fraction. V and J are TRBV15 and TRBJ2-1; D is possibly TRBD2 (6 bases). This chain's CDR3 is CATSRELYTGAGLTNEQFF. In nucleotides, the CDR3 is TGTGCCACCAGCAGAGAACTTTACACGGGAGCCGGTCTTACCAATGAGCAGTTCTTC.